The 24 T cell receptor beta chains below all came from one sample that was sequenced in a study of T cells after yellow fever vaccination. MiXCR, run by TCRdb on the 5' RACE reads, gives a single entry per CDR3 protein. The table lists almost 600,000 distinct CDR3 sequences, roughly 12% of them singletons. The material sequenced was PBMCs, taken on the day of the yellow fever booster vaccination. These receptor sequences come from a man between 25 and 39 years old who received the YFV17D yellow fever vaccine.

The gene calls are TRBV20-1 and TRBJ2-5; TRBD2 matches 11 bases. J was trimmed by 4 bases and V by 3 bases; bases with no gene match: 10. The V gene's germline CDR1 is DFQATT and CDR2 SNEGSKA (reference sequence). The CDR3 totals 16 residues. CDR3 sequence: CSASGRTSGRGETQYF. The CDR3 DNA reads TGCAGTGCTAGTGGCCGGACTAGCGGGCGGGGAGAGACCCAGTACTTC.

This sequence joins TRBV7-9 and TRBJ1-1; D call uncertain. The CDR3 extends over 13 amino acids. Germline V lookup: CDR1 SEHNR, CDR2 FQNEAQ (reference sequence). The V end was cut by 5 bases, the J end by 3 bases, with 10 bases between. The CDR3 region has the DNA TGTGCCAGCAGCCCTGTCGGGGACACTGAAGCTTTCTTT. It encodes CASSPVGDTEAFF.

This clonotype was observed a few times. The chain couples TRBV11-2 to TRBJ2-1; TRBD2 might be the D (6 bases). CDR3 size: 16 residues. Germline CDR1 and CDR2: SGHAT and FQNNGV. V was trimmed by 4 bases and J by 2 bases, leaving 15 bases between them. The CDR3: CASSSSGGFTYNEQFF. The CDR3 bases are TGTGCCAGCAGCTCGTCCGGGGGATTTACCTACAATGAGCAGTTCTTC.

The chain is built from TRBV29-1 and TRBJ2-7, with D unclear. The CDR3 length is 12 residues. Trimming stripped 7 bases from V and 6 bases from J, with 16 bases between. The germline V gene encodes CDR1 SQVTM and CDR2 ANQGSEA. The CDR3 sequence is CSGTKGPGEQYF. The CDR3 coding sequence is TGCAGCGGTACAAAAGGACCGGGCGAGCAGTACTTC.

The rearrangement joins TRBV2 to TRBJ2-3; no clear D gene. Looked up from germline, CDR1 is SNHLY and CDR2 is FYNNEI. Trimming removed 7 bases at V and 2 bases at J, with 22 bases between. This CDR3 is built from 17 residues. CDR3 sequence reads: CASIHSLTGRFTDTQYF. The CDR3 DNA reads as TGTGCCAGCATTCACTCGTTGACTGGCAGATTCACAGATACGCAGTATTTT.

The chain links TRBV6-1 to TRBJ2-5, with a weak D call TRBD1 (5 bases). Trimming removed 10 bases at V and 0 bases at J, with 15 bases between. This CDR3 contains 14 residues. Germline CDR1 MNHNS, CDR2 SASEGT. The CDR3 DNA follows: TGTGCCACCGAAACAGGAGCAGACCAAGAGACCCAGTACTTC. It translates to CATETGADQETQYF.

This clonotype was detected only a few times. The chain is built from TRBV29-1 and TRBJ1-2, with D tentatively TRBD1 (5 bases). CDR3 length: 12 amino acids. Trimming took 7 bases from V and 8 from J, leaving 17 bases between them. From germline, CDR1 is SQVTM and CDR2 ANQGSEA. The CDR3: CSGDGLLEGYTF. CDR3 DNA: TGCAGCGGGGACGGACTATTAGAGGGCTACACCTTC.

Ten or more counts support this clonotype. The J gene is TRBJ2-3, the V gene TRBV5-1; D uncertain. Germline V gives CDR1 SGHRS, CDR2 YFSETQ. V lost 1 base and J 0 bases, leaving 12 bases between the germline ends. The CDR3 length is 16 residues. The CDR3 reads CASSLSWPTSTDTQYF. DNA of the CDR3: TGCGCCAGCAGCTTGAGCTGGCCGACTAGCACAGATACGCAGTATTTT.

The J gene is TRBJ2-5, the V gene TRBV14, with 7 bases identical to TRBD1. This CDR3 is 14 amino acids long. Germline trimming cut 1 base from V and 7 bases from J; bases unmatched to any gene: 6. CDR1 is SGHDN and CDR2 is FVKESK in the germline V gene. DNA of the CDR3: TGTGCCAGCAGCCAAGGACAGGGAGTGGGGACCCAGTACTTC. As protein: CASSQGQGVGTQYF.

This clonotype was observed a few times. V is TRBV7-2 and J is TRBJ2-7, with 9 bases identical to TRBD2. With V trimmed by 4 bases and J by 2 bases, 9 bases remained unmatched. CDR3 length: 16 amino acids. The germline V gene encodes CDR1 SGHTA and CDR2 FQGNSA. The CDR3 nucleotides are TGTGCCAGCAGCTCCAGAAGCGCTAGCGGGACCTACGAGCAGTACTTC. Translating gives CASSSRSASGTYEQYF.

This chain connects TRBV5-1 to TRBJ1-4, with no clear D. The CDR3 runs to 15 residues. Trimming shortened V by 0 bases and J by 5 bases, and 11 bases separated the two germline ends. In germline, CDR1 is SGHRS, CDR2 YFSETQ. The CDR3 region has the DNA TGCGCCAGCAGCTTGGCTCCTTCGGCCAATGAAAAACTGTTTTTT. Translation gives CASSLAPSANEKLFF.

The gene calls are TRBV5-1 and TRBJ2-1; TRBD2 agrees at 7 bases. CDR1 is SGHRS, CDR2 YFSETQ, per germline. After removal of 3 bases from V and 6 bases from J, the junction contained 9 bases not matched to a gene. The CDR3 runs 15 residues. CDR3: CASSWVAGASNEQFF. The CDR3 region has the DNA TGCGCCAGCAGCTGGGTGGCGGGAGCTAGCAATGAGCAGTTCTTC.

This clonotype was picked up many times. The chain carries TRBV4-3 and TRBJ2-3; no clear D. Trimming removed 1 base from V and 1 base from J, with 6 bases in between. Germline V CDR1 and CDR2: LGHNA, YSLEER. The CDR3 has 14 residues. In DNA, the CDR3 is TGCGCCAGCAGCCAAGTCTCAGGCACAGATACGCAGTATTTT. Amino acid sequence: CASSQVSGTDTQYF.

This clonotype was counted between two and nine times. Here the CDR3 DNA reads TGTGCCAGCAGACTACAGGGGGGGACTGAAGCTTTCTTT. Its translation: CASRLQGGTEAFF. This rearrangement joins TRBV6-1 to TRBJ1-1, with 8 bases aligning to TRBD1. Germline trimming cut 6 bases from V and 5 bases from J; bases unmatched to any gene: 5. CDR3 length: 13 residues. Germline values: CDR1 MNHNS, CDR2 SASEGT.

The table lists this clonotype with a few counts. The chain employs TRBV20-1 and TRBJ2-7; TRBD1 matches 12 bases. V dropped 3 bases and J dropped 2; count of bases not matched to a gene: 8. There are 16 residues in the CDR3. Germline V gives CDR1 DFQATT, CDR2 SNEGSKA (reference sequence). The CDR3 region is CSASDVGTGGAYEQYF. The CDR3 DNA follows: TGCAGTGCTAGTGATGTGGGGACAGGGGGCGCCTACGAGCAGTACTTC.

This clonotype was detected only a few times. This chain joins TRBV24-1 and TRBJ1-2; TRBD1 matches at 12 bases. Per germline, CDR1 KGHDR and CDR2 SFDVKD. The CDR3 runs 14 residues. V trimming: 3 bases; J trimming: 7 bases; junction bases outside the gene matches: 2. The CDR3 region has the DNA TGTGCCACCAGTGATGGGACAGGGGGCCGTGGCTACACCTTC. Translation: CATSDGTGGRGYTF.

The chain recombines TRBV7-2 with TRBJ2-3; no firm D call. The germline gives CDR1 SGHTA, CDR2 FQGNSA. The CDR3 totals 15 residues. V shed 3 bases and J shed 0 bases, with 10 bases lying between them. CDR3 coding DNA: TGTGCCAGCAGCTTTTTACCTATTAGCACAGATACGCAGTATTTT. Translated: CASSFLPISTDTQYF. The full variable domain, completed using reference TRBV7-2 and TRBJ2-3, is GAGVSQSPSNKVTEKGKDVELRCDPISGHTALYWYRQSLGQGLEFLIYFQGNSAPDKSGLPSDRFSAERTGGSVSTLTIQRTQQEDSAVYLCASSFLPISTDTQYFGPGTRLTVL.

This clonotype came up once. The J gene is TRBJ2-3, the V gene TRBV7-2; 8 nucleotides line up with TRBD2. J gave up 1 base and V 1 base, and 1 base lay outside the gene matches. The CDR3 runs to 15 residues. CDR1 is SGHTA, CDR2 FQGNSA, per germline. This CDR3 is CASSLVREGTDTQYF. The CDR3 region has the DNA TGTGCCAGCAGCTTAGTGCGGGAGGGCACAGATACGCAGTATTTT.

The chain employs TRBV20-1 and TRBJ2-1; 12 bases map to TRBD2. Losses at the gene ends were 6 bases for V and 9 bases for J; bases not matched to a gene: 9. There are 14 residues in the CDR3. Germline V gene lookup returns CDR1 DFQATT and CDR2 SNEGSKA (reference sequence). Here the CDR3 reads CSAPTSGRFGEQFF. CDR3 DNA: TGCAGTGCCCCGACTAGCGGGAGATTTGGTGAGCAGTTCTTC.

This clonotype appeared many times. CDR3 bases: TGCAGTGCTAGAGGGACAGGGGGTACAGATACGCAGTATTTT. This encodes CSARGTGGTDTQYF. The chain uses TRBV20-1 and TRBJ2-3; 10 nucleotides match TRBD1. The CDR3 totals 14 residues. Germline trimming cut 1 base from V and 3 bases from J; bases unmatched to any gene: 1. Looked up from germline, CDR1 is DFQATT and CDR2 is SNEGSKA (reference sequence).

This chain joins TRBV7-8 and TRBJ1-2, with D perhaps matching TRBD1 (6 bases). The V end was cut by 5 bases, the J end by 8 bases, with 21 bases between. This CDR3 is 15 amino acids long. CDR1 and CDR2 from the germline V gene are SGHVS and FQNEAQ. This chain's CDR3 is CASSPRTVTLGGYTF. CDR3 DNA: TGTGCCAGCAGCCCCCGGACAGTCACCTTAGGCGGCTACACCTTC.

This clonotype was seen a few times. This chain links TRBV7-2 with TRBJ2-3, with D perhaps matching TRBD2 (5 bases). Germline V CDR1 and CDR2: SGHTA, FQGNSA. There are 15 residues in the CDR3. V was trimmed by 5 bases and J by 4 bases, leaving 16 bases between them. The CDR3 coding sequence is TGTGCCAGCAGCACGGGGAGTAGTTATCCAGATACGCAGTATTTT. It specifies CASSTGSSYPDTQYF. Full variable domain (outside the CDR3, taken from reference TRBV7-2 and TRBJ2-3): GAGVSQSPSNKVTEKGKDVELRCDPISGHTALYWYRQSLGQGLEFLIYFQGNSAPDKSGLPSDRFSAERTGGSVSTLTIQRTQQEDSAVYLCASSTGSSYPDTQYFGPGTRLTVL.

This chain links TRBV20-1 with TRBJ2-1; the D is unclear. Germline CDR1 and CDR2: DFQATT and SNEGSKA (reference sequence). Trimming shortened V by 5 bases and J by 12 bases, and 23 bases separated the two germline ends. The CDR3 extends over 14 amino acids. DNA of the CDR3: TGCAGTGCTGCGGCGGTCTTGCCCCCAGTGAGGCAGTTCTTC. Its translation is CSAAAVLPPVRQFF.

In its sample, this clonotype was seen a few times. This chain links TRBV23-1 with TRBJ2-6, with D perhaps assigned TRBD1 or TRBD2 (5 bases each). TRBV23-1 carries the ORF label, with uncertain function. Trimming took 8 bases from V and 1 from J, leaving 18 bases between them. The CDR3 is made up of 17 amino acids. In DNA, the CDR3 is TGCGCCAGCGCAACCGGGACGCTTGTGTCTGGGGCCAACGTCCTGACTTTC. Translating it yields CASATGTLVSGANVLTF.